Given below is one T cell receptor beta chain in context. Libraries were prepared by immunoSEQ multiplex PCR; TCRdb keeps only in-frame clonotypes and omits some of them. The table has fewer than 350,000 clones, roughly 87% seen once; the top ten hold around 1%. This sample is part of a study of blood T cell repertoires in COVID-19. Participants, roughly 18 to 90 years old, spanned more than 20 US areas. The CDR3 runs 15 residues. CDR1 is SEHNR and CDR2 is FQNEAQ in the germline V gene (reference sequence). V trimming: 4 bases; J trimming: 8 bases; junction bases outside the gene matches: 13. This sequence joins TRBV7-9 and TRBJ1-2, with TRBD1 matching 7 bases. This TCR came from a woman younger than 45 who had recovered from COVID-19. Material for sequencing was PBMCs or T cells enriched from blood (not recorded which). The CDR3 loop is CASSSPGQRLSGYTF. In DNA form, the CDR3 reads TGTGCCAGCAGCTCGCCGGGACAGCGCCTAAGCGGCTACACCTTC.